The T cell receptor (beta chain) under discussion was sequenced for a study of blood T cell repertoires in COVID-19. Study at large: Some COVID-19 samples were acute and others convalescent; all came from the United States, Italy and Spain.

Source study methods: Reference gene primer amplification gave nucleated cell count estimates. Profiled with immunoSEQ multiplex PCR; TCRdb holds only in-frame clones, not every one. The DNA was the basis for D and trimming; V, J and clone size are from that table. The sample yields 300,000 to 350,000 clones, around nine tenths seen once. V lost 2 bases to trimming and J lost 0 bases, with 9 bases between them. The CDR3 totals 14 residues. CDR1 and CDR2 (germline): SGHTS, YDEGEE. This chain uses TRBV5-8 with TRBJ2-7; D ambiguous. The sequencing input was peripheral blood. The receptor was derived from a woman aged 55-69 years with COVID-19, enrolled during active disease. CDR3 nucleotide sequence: TGTGCCAGCAGCTTTCACGGTAGCTCCTACGAGCAGTACTTC. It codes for CASSFHGSSYEQYF.